One and the same sample provided the 25 T cell receptor beta chains below, sequenced in a study of identical twins. TCRdb reprocessed the 5' RACE reads via MiXCR and lists one record per CDR3 protein. Here the sample spans 250,000 to 300,000 distinct CDR3 sequences, 9.5% being singletons. These data also featured in a second study, about yellow fever vaccine responses in identical twins.

The sample consisted of CD8+ T cells sorted from blood. The receptors originated from a woman aged 18-35 years in good health.

This clonotype was seen more than once but under ten times. The chain links TRBV24-1 to TRBJ1-5; tentatively, D is TRBD1 (5 bases). The V and J ends lost 4 bases and 5 bases respectively, with 8 bases between them. CDR3 size: 13 residues. Germline values: CDR1 KGHDR, CDR2 SFDVKD. The CDR3 here is CATSDTRDQPQHF. The CDR3, as DNA: TGTGCCACCAGTGACACCAGGGATCAGCCCCAGCATTTT.

This clonotype was detected a few times. The chain combines TRBV4-3 with TRBJ2-6; D may correspond to TRBD1 or TRBD2 (5 bases each). With 1 base removed from V and 4 bases from J, the gap between germline ends came to 11 bases. CDR1 is LGHNA and CDR2 is YSLEER in the germline V gene. This CDR3 is 16 amino acids long. The CDR3 spells CASSQVWGSGANVLTF. Here the CDR3 DNA reads TGCGCCAGCAGCCAAGTCTGGGGGTCCGGGGCCAACGTCCTGACTTTC.

The sample holds a few counts of this clonotype. The chain joins TRBV6-6 to TRBJ2-5; D is ambiguous. Between the trimmed V and J ends, which lost 2 bases and 4 bases, there was a span of 8 bases. CDR3 length: 13 residues. The germline gives CDR1 MNHNY, CDR2 SVGAGI (reference sequence). In DNA, the CDR3 is TGTGCCAGCAGTTACGGGTCGGTAGAGACCCAGTACTTC. Translating it yields CASSYGSVETQYF.

The chain recombines TRBV20-1 with TRBJ2-7, with a weak D call TRBD1 (6 bases). The ends were cut back, 1 base at V and 4 bases at J, with 11 bases in the middle. This CDR3 has 13 amino acids. The germline CDR1 and CDR2 sequences are DFQATT and SNEGSKA (reference sequence). CDR3 sequence (DNA): TGCAGTGCTAGAGGGACAGTAGGTTACGAGCAGTACTTC. As protein: CSARGTVGYEQYF.

This clonotype was seen at least ten times. The DNA for the CDR3 is TGTGCCAGCAGTCCGGGACTCTCCTACGAGCAGTACTTC. Encoded protein: CASSPGLSYEQYF. The chain combines TRBV12-3 or TRBV12-4 with TRBJ2-7; D might be TRBD2 (6 bases). The ends were cut back, 5 bases at V and 0 bases at J, with 8 bases in the middle. The CDR3 contains 13 residues.

This clonotype was observed a handful of times. The V call is TRBV28, the J call TRBJ2-2, with 10 bases aligning to TRBD2. J gave up 2 bases and V 5 bases, and 5 bases lay outside the gene matches. This CDR3 has 16 residues. CDR1 is MDHEN, CDR2 SYDVKM, per germline. This CDR3 is CASSPLAGGNTGELFF. For the CDR3, the DNA is TGTGCCAGCAGTCCATTAGCGGGAGGTAACACCGGGGAGCTGTTTTTT. Variable domain in full (rest from reference TRBV28 and TRBJ2-2): DVKVTQSSRYLVKRTGEKVFLECVQDMDHENMFWYRQDPGLGLRLIYFSYDVKMKEKGDIPEGYSVSREKKERFSLILESASTNQTSMYLCASSPLAGGNTGELFFGEGSRLTVL.

Details on this clonotype: One end of the junction is discordant with germline, which a read error may explain. The chain joins TRBV7-9 to TRBJ1-1; D call uncertain. The CDR3 length is 13 residues. CDR1 is SEHNR and CDR2 is FQNEAQ in the germline V gene (reference sequence). Here the CDR3 reads CPSSFRSDTEAFF. In DNA, the CDR3 is TGTCCCAGCAGCTTTCGGTCGGACACTGAAGCTTTCTTT.

Concerning this clonotype itself: At one end, the junction sequence differs from germline, possibly due to a read error. CDR3 in amino acids: CAWGGNHPYEHYF. CDR3 coding DNA: TGTGCCTGGGGAGGGAACCATCCCTACGAGCACTACTTC. The genes are TRBV30 and TRBJ2-7; weak D call: TRBD2 (6 bases). The CDR3 sequence is 13 residues long. Germline V gives CDR1 GTSNPN, CDR2 SVGIG (reference sequence).

V gene TRBV27 combines with J gene TRBJ2-5; a possible D gene is TRBD2 (6 bases). V lost 2 bases and J lost 6, with 10 bases in between. Germline V gives CDR1 MNHEY, CDR2 SMNVEV (reference sequence). The CDR3 is 13 residues long. CDR3 in amino acids: CASSLLAHQTQYF. CDR3 nucleotide sequence: TGTGCCAGCAGTTTACTAGCGCACCAGACCCAGTACTTC.

This clonotype showed up many times. J is TRBJ2-5 and V is TRBV9, with D perhaps TRBD1 or TRBD2 (5 bases each). From germline, CDR1 is SGDLS and CDR2 YYNGEE. V shed 2 bases and J shed 2 bases, with 13 bases lying between them. The length of the CDR3 is 15 residues. CDR3 amino acids: CASSVSGTPQETQYF. CDR3 sequence (DNA): TGTGCCAGCAGCGTTTCGGGGACGCCACAAGAGACCCAGTACTTC.

The V call is TRBV7-9, the J call TRBJ2-3, with D possibly TRBD1 on 6 matching bases. V dropped 3 bases and J dropped 6 bases, with 16 bases sitting between them. This CDR3 comprises 15 residues. The V gene's germline CDR1 is SEHNR and CDR2 FQNEAQ (reference sequence). In DNA form, the CDR3 reads TGTGCCAGCAGCTTTGAAGGGACACTACTCGATACGCAGTATTTT. Translation: CASSFEGTLLDTQYF.

Note on this clonotype: Compared with germline, one end of the junction differs, possibly owing to a read error. The chain employs TRBV7-7 and TRBJ2-1; 8 bases fit TRBD2. Germline-derived CDR1 and CDR2 are SSHAT and FNYEAQ (reference sequence). The CDR3 runs to 15 residues. CDR3 sequence (DNA): TGTGCTAGCAGCCCCAGCGGGAGTGTTTTCAATGAGCAGTTCTTC. This translates into CASSPSGSVFNEQFF.

The CDR3: CASSSRRTDNRYEQYF. Written as DNA, the CDR3 is TGTGCCAGCAGCTCTAGACGGACAGATAACCGCTACGAGCAGTACTTC. V is TRBV7-2 and J is TRBJ2-7; a possible D gene is TRBD1 (6 bases). This CDR3 has 16 amino acids. Germline V CDR1 and CDR2: SGHTA, FQGNSA. The ends were cut back, 4 bases at V and 3 bases at J, with 19 bases in the middle.

This clonotype has ten or more counts. The V call is TRBV5-1, the J call TRBJ1-2; TRBD1 matches at 9 bases. J gave up 3 bases and V 5 bases, and 8 bases lay outside the gene matches. The CDR3 loop spans 15 amino acids. Germline CDR1 is SGHRS and CDR2 is YFSETQ. CDR3 residues: CASSQGGQGDYGYTF. CDR3 bases: TGCGCCAGCAGTCAGGGGGGACAGGGAGACTATGGCTACACCTTC.

J is TRBJ1-5 and V is TRBV21-1. TRBV21-1 has pseudogene status. The CDR3 is made up of 12 amino acids. CDR3 nucleotide sequence: TGTGCCAGCAGCAAACCTGGTCAGCCCCAGCATTTT. Protein product: CASSKPGQPQHF.

This clonotype turned up a few times. The chain carries TRBV27 and TRBJ2-7; TRBD2 matches at 8 bases. CDR3 length: 16 amino acids. Germline CDR1 reads MNHEY; CDR2 reads SMNVEV (reference sequence). Losses at the gene ends were 4 bases for V and 4 bases for J; bases not matched to a gene: 12. CDR3 coding DNA: TGTGCCAGCAGTTATGACGCGGGACTAGTTAGTTACGAGCAGTACTTC. Translating it yields CASSYDAGLVSYEQYF.

This clonotype was found many times. This chain uses TRBV10-3 with TRBJ2-1; perhaps TRBD2 as D (6 bases). CDR3 length: 16 amino acids. Germline CDR1 is ENHRY and CDR2 is SYGVKD. The V end lost 3 bases, the J end lost 2 bases, and 14 bases lay between the germline ends. The DNA for the CDR3 is TGTGCCATCAGTGATCTGGGCGGGGAGGCCTACAATGAGCAGTTCTTC. It is translated as CAISDLGGEAYNEQFF.

V gene TRBV2 combines with J gene TRBJ2-5; 8 bases match TRBD1. CDR1 and CDR2 (germline): SNHLY, FYNNEI. This CDR3 is built from 12 residues. J was trimmed by 5 bases and V by 10 bases; bases with no gene match: 6. As DNA, the CDR3 is TGTGCCATAGACAGGGGCCGGGAGACCCAGTACTTC. Encoded protein: CAIDRGRETQYF.

At least ten counts were recorded for this clonotype. The chain couples TRBV4-3 to TRBJ2-3; TRBD2 matches at 7 bases. Germline values: CDR1 LGHNA, CDR2 YSLEER. CDR3 length equals 18 residues. J lost 0 bases, V lost 3 bases, and 12 bases had no gene match. Here the CDR3 DNA reads TGCGCCAGCAGCCAGAGACTAGCAGGAGAGGAGAGCACAGATACGCAGTATTTT. This codes for CASSQRLAGEESTDTQYF.

This clonotype was seen a few times. This chain connects TRBV4-2 to TRBJ2-3, with 9 positions matching TRBD2. The CDR3 length is 17 residues. Germline CDR1 is LGHNA and CDR2 is YNFKEQ. J gave up 4 bases and V 4 bases, and 12 bases lay outside the gene matches. The CDR3 loop is CASSLRGGGAEADTQYF. The DNA for the CDR3 is TGTGCCAGCAGCCTTCGTGGCGGGGGGGCCGAGGCAGATACGCAGTATTTT.

This clonotype was seen repeatedly, ten times or more. This chain joins TRBV14 and TRBJ2-3; D is unresolved. The CDR3 length is 15 residues. The germline V and J ends were trimmed by 3 bases and 3 bases, with 13 bases remaining between them. Germline CDR1 and CDR2: SGHDN and FVKESK. CDR3 DNA: TGTGCCAGCAGCCAGCTGGGTTATGGGACAGATACGCAGTATTTT. Protein sequence: CASSQLGYGTDTQYF.

This clonotype was seen at least ten times. The rearrangement joins TRBV7-9 to TRBJ2-7, with TRBD2 matching 11 bases. CDR3 length equals 16 residues. The germline V gene has CDR1 SEHNR and CDR2 FQNEAQ (reference sequence). With 5 bases clipped from V and 5 bases from J, the junction kept 11 bases outside the gene matches. CDR3: CASSPQLAGDFDEQYF. In nucleotides, the CDR3 is TGTGCCAGCAGCCCGCAACTAGCGGGAGACTTTGACGAGCAGTACTTC.

This clonotype was found many times. V is TRBV7-9 and J is TRBJ2-7; D not certain. CDR1 is SEHNR and CDR2 is FQNEAQ in the germline V gene (reference sequence). This CDR3 has 12 amino acids. V lost 3 bases and J lost 3, with 6 bases in between. CDR3 sequence reads: CASSLYGYEQYF. Here the CDR3 DNA reads TGTGCCAGCAGCTTGTACGGCTACGAGCAGTACTTC.

The sample holds many counts of this clonotype. This chain links TRBV10-3 with TRBJ2-7; D is undetermined. Trimming removed 5 bases from V and 3 bases from J, with 8 bases in between. CDR3 size: 12 residues. The germline CDR1 and CDR2 sequences are ENHRY and SYGVKD. The CDR3 nucleotides are TGTGCCATCAGTACCGAGGACTACGAGCAGTACTTC. This codes for CAISTEDYEQYF.

This clonotype occurred a few times. The chain uses TRBV9 and TRBJ2-7, with TRBD1 matching 9 bases. This CDR3 contains 16 residues. Per germline, CDR1 SGDLS and CDR2 YYNGEE. V was pared by 2 bases and J by 7 bases, with 13 bases of the junction left unmatched. CDR3 sequence reads: CASSVRSRDRVGEQYF. The CDR3 region has the DNA TGTGCCAGCAGCGTTCGGTCCCGGGACAGGGTCGGGGAGCAGTACTTC.